Sequencing of this TCR beta chain was carried out in a study of blood T cell repertoires in COVID-19. Across the whole study: The study drew acute and convalescent COVID-19 samples from the United States, Italy and Spain. PBMCs, B-cell-depleted T cells, or T cells were the source of the cDNA or gDNA that made up the material.

The authors' processing: Estimation of nucleated cell counts was performed using reference gene primer amplification. Data came from immunoSEQ multiplex PCR; TCRdb stores just in-frame clones and leaves some out. From that table come the V and J calls and clone size; the DNA was used to work out D and trimming. The sample has fewer than 150,000 clones, 84% seen once. Only one count was recorded for this clone. Trimming took 5 bases from V and 5 from J; bases not matched to a gene: 6. This CDR3 has 16 residues. The germline gives CDR1 SNHLY, CDR2 FYNNEI. This TCR was recovered from a woman older than 75 in a cohort sampled during active or convalescent COVID-19. The gene calls are TRBV2 and TRBJ2-1; 13 nucleotides align to TRBD2. The specimen was peripheral blood. The CDR3 DNA is TGTGCCAGCAGTAACGCGGGACTAGCGGGGCACAATGAGCAGTTCTTC. Protein sequence: CASSNAGLAGHNEQFF.